The source of this T cell receptor (beta chain) is a study of control samples from healthy donors and cancer patients (dated by TCRdb to the early 2020s). The library was prepared using the immunoSEQ multiplex PCR assay. In its TCRdb copy, this immuneACCESS table keeps in-frame sequences only and misses some clones. Where compared with another copy, unresolved V genes explain less than half of these, and the others have no known cause. The sample includes roughly 170,000 clones, with around nine tenths observed a single time. Roughly 5.3% of the sample lies in the top ten. CDR1 and CDR2 are drawn from the germline V gene (reference sequence): SEHNR, FQNEAQ. V sheds 1 base and J sheds 0 bases, leaving 7 bases between their ends. The CDR3 runs 15 residues from the cysteine to the phenylalanine. Only the CDR3 DNA is retained, 45 bases long and in frame from the first base. Points on this clone: The antigen this receptor binds is unknown. No base qualities exist here, and no much larger clone lies one base off it.

The sequence joins TRBV7-9 to TRBJ2-1, with no confident D gene call. This receptor was identified in a woman aged 30 to 39 in good health. Sequenced sample: blood. The CDR3 reads as follows: CASSLVISSYNEQFF. In nucleotide form, the sequence is TGTGCCAGCAGCTTAGTAATAAGCTCCTACAATGAGCAGTTCTTC.